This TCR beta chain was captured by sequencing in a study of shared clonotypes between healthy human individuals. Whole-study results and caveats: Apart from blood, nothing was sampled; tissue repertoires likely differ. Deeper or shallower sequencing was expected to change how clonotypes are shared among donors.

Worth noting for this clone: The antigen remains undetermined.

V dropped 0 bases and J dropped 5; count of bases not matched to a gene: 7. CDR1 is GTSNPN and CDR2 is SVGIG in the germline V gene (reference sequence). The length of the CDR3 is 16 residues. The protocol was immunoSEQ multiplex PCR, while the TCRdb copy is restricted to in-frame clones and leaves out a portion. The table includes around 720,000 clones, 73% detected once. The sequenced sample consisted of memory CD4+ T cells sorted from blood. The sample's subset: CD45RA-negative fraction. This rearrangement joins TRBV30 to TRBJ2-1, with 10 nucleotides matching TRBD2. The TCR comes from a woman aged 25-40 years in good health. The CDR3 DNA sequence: TGTGCCTGGAGTGTACGGGGACTAGCGTTACACAATGAGCAGTTCTTC. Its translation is CAWSVRGLALHNEQFF.